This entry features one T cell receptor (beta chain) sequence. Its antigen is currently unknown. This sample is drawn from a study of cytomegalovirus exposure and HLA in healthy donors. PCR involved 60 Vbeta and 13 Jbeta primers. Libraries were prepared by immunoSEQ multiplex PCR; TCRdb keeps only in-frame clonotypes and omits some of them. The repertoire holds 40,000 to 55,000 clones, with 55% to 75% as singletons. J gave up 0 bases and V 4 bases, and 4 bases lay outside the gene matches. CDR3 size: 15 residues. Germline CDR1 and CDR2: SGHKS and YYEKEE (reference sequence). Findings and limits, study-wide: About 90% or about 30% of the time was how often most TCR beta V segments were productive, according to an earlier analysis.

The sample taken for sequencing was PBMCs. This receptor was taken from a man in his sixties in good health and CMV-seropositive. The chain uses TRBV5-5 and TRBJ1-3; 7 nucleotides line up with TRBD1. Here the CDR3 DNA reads TGTGCCAGCAGCCCTGGGACAGTCTCTGGAAACACCATATATTTT. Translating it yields CASSPGTVSGNTIYF.